The sequence of this T cell receptor (beta chain) was determined in a study of T cell repertoires in cytomegalovirus infection. One entry per CDR3 protein, called by TCRdb with MiXCR from the reads. The sample shows roughly 180,000 distinct CDR3 sequences, about 20% of them seen only once. The V gene lost 3 bases and the J gene lost 2 bases, with 5 bases spanning the gap. Germline CDR1 reads SGHVS; CDR2 reads FNYEAQ. The CDR3 spans 13 residues. To note about this clonotype: Its antigen is unidentified.

The receptor comes from a human donor in good health (CMV status not recorded). Some clones in this sample may be carry-over from other donors' samples. The gene calls are TRBV7-6 and TRBJ2-1; unclear D gene. The input for sequencing was CD8+ T cells from cultured PBMCs, taken from culture after CMV antigen stimulation. CDR3: CASSFSTYNEQFF. The CDR3 DNA reads TGTGCCAGCAGCTTTAGTACCTACAATGAGCAGTTCTTC. The full variable domain, in which reference TRBV7-6 and TRBJ2-1 provide the parts outside the CDR3, is GAGVSQSPRYKVTKRGQDVALRCDPISGHVSLYWYRQALGQGPEFLTYFNYEAQQDKSGLPNDRFSAERPEGSISTLTIQRTEQRDSAMYRCASSFSTYNEQFFGPGTRLTVL.